This T cell receptor beta chain emerged from a study of tumor-infiltrating lymphocytes in localized non-small cell lung cancer. Study as a whole: Patients included smokers and never-smokers with various histologies, some sampled after neoadjuvant chemotherapy. Each patient gave resected tumor and non-adjacent uninvolved lung tissue. Study results and limitations: Available tissue quantity limited TCR sequencing to a patient subset. TCRbeta sequencing showed higher T cell infiltration in tumors than uninvolved lung.

This clone was observed once. Its antigen is not known. The method was immunoSEQ multiplex PCR; TCRdb's version includes in-frame clones alone and lacks a portion of them. The repertoire has approximately 8,700 clones, around 80% of them found once; the top ten carry 6.9%. From germline, CDR1 is SGHAT and CDR2 FQNNGV. This CDR3 region has 14 residues. J lost 13 bases, V lost 5 bases, and 9 bases had no gene match. V is TRBV11-2 and J is TRBJ2-1, with 12 bases identical to TRBD1. Material for sequencing was uninvolved lung tissue not adjacent to the tumor. The source is a human donor with non-small cell lung cancer. CDR3 residues: CASSAGTGGGYQFF. DNA for the CDR3: TGTGCCAGCAGCGCAGGGACAGGGGGCGGATACCAGTTCTTC. Full variable domain (outside the CDR3, taken from reference TRBV11-2 and TRBJ2-1): EAGVAQSPRYKIIEKRQSVAFWCNPISGHATLYWYQQILGQGPKLLIQFQNNGVVDDSQLPKDRFSAERLKGVDSTLKIQPAKLEDSAVYLCASSAGTGGGYQFFGPGTRLTVL.